This T cell receptor (beta chain) was observed in a study of CD8 T cells in ankylosing spondylitis. Notes on the study in general: In ankylosing spondylitis patients, matched synovial fluid reportedly showed significant enrichment of disease-linked clones. A motif in TCR beta, a set of 8 or 9 highly homologous variants, appeared characteristic of ankylosing spondylitis blood. CD8+ disease-linked clones were present at relatively low frequencies in blood. Past research had described some motif variants in reactive arthritis synovial fluid and blood.

Germline CDR1 and CDR2: SEHNR and FQNEAQ (reference sequence). The J segment lost 9 bases and the V segment lost 5 bases, leaving 4 bases of the junction unmatched. This CDR3 comprises 13 residues. A single record per CDR3 protein comes from TCRdb applying MiXCR to the 5' RACE reads. Of a few hundred thousand distinct CDR3 sequences in the sample, 20% were seen once. As concerns this clonotype: Its antigen remains unidentified.

The sequencing input was blood, either unsorted or a sorted T cell fraction (not recorded which). The sequence derives from a male donor with ankylosing spondylitis or in good health (not recorded which). The V gene is TRBV7-9, the J gene TRBJ1-6; 7 bases match TRBD1. This CDR3 is CASSPPGGSPLHF. The CDR3 nucleotides are TGTGCCAGCAGCCCACCAGGGGGTTCACCCCTCCACTTT.